These 19 T cell receptor beta chains originate from one sample sequenced in a study of blood T cell repertoires in COVID-19. The protocol was immunoSEQ multiplex PCR, while the TCRdb copy is restricted to in-frame clones and leaves out a portion. Counted here are 170,000 or so clones, about 88% occurring once; the ten biggest clones make up roughly 2%. Material for sequencing was peripheral blood. The source of these receptors is a man between 18 and 35 years old who had recovered from COVID-19.

On this clone itself: At one end, the junction sequence differs from germline, possibly due to a read error. The CDR3 coding sequence is TGTGCCAGCAGCCCGTCGGGGCGGGAGTCCCCCAATCTCTTC. Amino acid sequence: CASSPSGRESPNLF. The chain is built from TRBV11-3 and TRBJ2-1; TRBD2 matches 7 bases. Germline V CDR1 and CDR2: SGHNT, YENEEA. The CDR3 is made up of 14 amino acids.

Written as DNA, the CDR3 is TGTGCCAGCACCAGGTACGGGGACGAGCAGTACTTC. This codes for CASTRYGDEQYF. The chain employs TRBV7-9 and TRBJ2-7; D is possibly TRBD2 (5 bases). Germline-derived CDR1 and CDR2 are SEHNR and FQNEAQ (reference sequence). V was trimmed by 7 bases and J by 5 bases, leaving 12 bases between them. CDR3 size: 12 residues.

The chain recombines TRBV18 with TRBJ2-7, with D perhaps matching TRBD2 (6 bases). With 0 bases removed from V and 3 bases from J, the gap between germline ends came to 15 bases. In germline, CDR1 is KGHSH, CDR2 LQKENI. The CDR3 length is 16 residues. In DNA, the CDR3 is TGTGCCAGCTCACCACCGAGGGGCGGGAACAACTACGAGCAGTACTTC. The encoded protein is CASSPPRGGNNYEQYF.

The gene calls are TRBV5-4 and TRBJ1-1, with 7 bases lining up with TRBD1. Looked up from germline, CDR1 is SGHNT and CDR2 is YYREEE (reference sequence). The length of the CDR3 is 14 residues. Trimming cost V 4 bases and J 8 bases; bases outside gene matches: 11. CDR3 DNA sequence: TGTGCCAGCAGCCTCACCGCTGACAGGGAAGAAGCTTTCTTT. Translating it yields CASSLTADREEAFF.

The genes are TRBV24-1 and TRBJ2-5, with 7 bases lining up with TRBD1. Germline V CDR1 and CDR2: KGHDR, SFDVKD. The length of the CDR3 is 19 residues. With V trimmed by 7 bases and J by 3 bases, 22 bases remained unmatched. The CDR3 nucleotides read TGTGCCACCAGATTTGGACAGGCCGAGGTTAGGCCGAGTAAAGAGACCCAGTACTTC. Protein product: CATRFGQAEVRPSKETQYF.

Concerning this clone: Other DNA sequences within the sample encode an identical CDR3. The V and J genes are TRBV12-3 or TRBV12-4 and TRBJ2-3; D is uncertain. This CDR3 has 12 residues. V was trimmed by 6 bases and J by 0 bases, leaving 4 bases between them. CDR3 DNA sequence: TGTGCCAGCAGCCTGAGCACAGATACGCAGTATTTT. Protein: CASSLSTDTQYF.

V gene TRBV19 combines with J gene TRBJ2-6; 9 bases fit TRBD1. Germline CDR1 and CDR2: LNHDA and SQIVND (reference sequence). The CDR3 sequence is 18 residues long. V was clipped by 4 bases and J by 4 bases; unmatched bases: 11. CDR3 coding DNA: TGTGCCAGTAGTAAGACGGGACAGGGAGGATCCGGGGCCAACGTCCTGACTTTC. Translating gives CASSKTGQGGSGANVLTF.

The genes are TRBV4-3 and TRBJ2-3, with a tentative D call TRBD2 (5 bases). CDR3 length: 16 residues. Germline lookup yields CDR1 LGHNA and CDR2 YSLEER. Trimming removed 0 bases at V and 4 bases at J, with 14 bases between. CDR3 in amino acids: CASSQEATGFADTQYF. The DNA of the CDR3 is TGCGCCAGCAGCCAAGAAGCAACGGGGTTTGCAGATACGCAGTATTTT.

This clone was seen a handful of times. The gene calls are TRBV7-6 and TRBJ1-1, with 7 bases aligning to TRBD1. This CDR3 spans 14 amino acids. The trim removed 1 base at V and 4 bases at J, leaving 3 bases unmatched. Per the germline V gene, CDR1 is SGHVS and CDR2 is FNYEAQ. The CDR3 region is CASSLVQGTTEAFF. The CDR3 region has the DNA TGTGCCAGCAGCTTAGTACAGGGGACCACTGAAGCTTTCTTT.

The chain joins TRBV7-2 to TRBJ2-1, with 11 positions matching TRBD2. CDR1 is SGHTA and CDR2 is FQGNSA in the germline V gene. The CDR3 sequence is 19 residues long. The V gene end was trimmed by 5 bases and the J gene end by 1 base; junction bases not matched to a gene: 13. The CDR3 DNA sequence: TGTGCCAGCAGCCCCTCCTGGGTTAGCGGGAGGGCATCCTACAATGAGCAGTTCTTC. It yields the protein CASSPSWVSGRASYNEQFF.

The rearrangement uses TRBV2 and TRBJ1-1, with a possible D match to TRBD1 (6 bases). The CDR3 runs 12 residues. Trimming removed 6 bases at V and 6 bases at J, with 11 bases between. Germline V lookup: CDR1 SNHLY, CDR2 FYNNEI. The CDR3 DNA is TGTGCCAGCAGGGGGGCAGCCCCTGAAGCTTTCTTT. It translates to CASRGAAPEAFF.

The chain joins TRBV19 to TRBJ1-2, with TRBD1 matching 9 bases. The CDR3 covers 13 residues. Germline CDR1 is LNHDA and CDR2 is SQIVND (reference sequence). V was clipped by 6 bases and J by 6 bases; unmatched bases: 5. CDR3 nucleotide sequence: TGTGCCAGTAGGAGGGACAGGGTCGATGGCTACACCTTC. Its protein product is CASRRDRVDGYTF.

This clone has a handful of counts. The chain recombines TRBV28 with TRBJ2-7; D is uncertain. The CDR3 contains 13 residues. CDR1 and CDR2 from the germline V gene are MDHEN and SYDVKM. Trimming left V 4 bases short and J 4 bases short, with 11 bases between. Written as DNA, the CDR3 is TGTGCCAGCAGTTCGCCAGGATATTACGAGCAGTACTTC. The encoded protein is CASSSPGYYEQYF.

This clone occurred once. V is TRBV5-5 and J is TRBJ1-1, with TRBD1 as a possible D gene (6 bases). The germline V and J ends were trimmed by 2 bases and 6 bases, with 14 bases remaining between them. Germline-derived CDR1 and CDR2 are SGHKS and YYEKEE (reference sequence). The CDR3 runs 14 residues. The CDR3 loop reads CASSLQGGSPEAFF. The CDR3 DNA sequence: TGTGCCAGCAGCTTACAGGGTGGGAGCCCTGAAGCTTTCTTT.

This chain connects TRBV4-1 to TRBJ2-2; 9 bases match TRBD2. This CDR3 has 16 amino acids. CDR1 and CDR2 from the germline V gene are MGHRA and YSYEKL. V shed 2 bases and J 6 bases; nucleotides not matched to a gene: 7. CDR3 nucleotides: TGCGCCAGCAGCCAAAGAGCGGGAGGATTTCCCGGGGAGCTGTTTTTT. Protein sequence: CASSQRAGGFPGELFF.

The rearrangement uses TRBV15 and TRBJ2-2; possibly TRBD2 for D (5 bases). V was trimmed by 8 bases and J by 1 base, leaving 14 bases between them. The CDR3 sequence is 15 residues long. Germline V gene lookup returns CDR1 LNHNV and CDR2 YYDKDF (reference sequence). CDR3 in DNA: TGTGCCACCGCTTATGGTGGACTGAACACCGGGGAGCTGTTTTTT. Protein: CATAYGGLNTGELFF.

The chain recombines TRBV6-5 with TRBJ1-5, with D hard to call. The germline V gene has CDR1 MNHEY and CDR2 SVGAGI. The CDR3 covers 14 residues. V lost 6 bases, J lost 6 bases, and 15 bases lay in between. CDR3 amino acids: CASSLGDNSQPQHF. CDR3 nucleotide sequence: TGTGCCAGCAGCTTGGGAGATAACAGTCAGCCCCAGCATTTT.

This clone was detected only a few times. The rearrangement links TRBV6-5 to TRBJ1-2; 8 nucleotides line up with TRBD1. The CDR3 has 13 residues. Trimming cost V 5 bases and J 8 bases; bases outside gene matches: 7. Germline V gives CDR1 MNHEY, CDR2 SVGAGI. As DNA, the CDR3 is TGTGCCAGCAGTCCGCTGGACAGGGAAGGCTACACCTTC. Protein: CASSPLDREGYTF.

Only a few counts were recorded for this clone. The chain links TRBV18 to TRBJ1-1; D possibly corresponds to TRBD1 (5 bases). Per the germline V gene, CDR1 is KGHSH and CDR2 is LQKENI. Trimming cost V 2 bases and J 0 bases, with 10 bases left between them. CDR3 length: 15 residues. DNA for the CDR3: TGTGCCAGCTCACCAGAGCAGGGTCTGAACACTGAAGCTTTCTTT. This translates into CASSPEQGLNTEAFF.